Presented here are 19 T cell receptor beta chains from one specimen sequenced in a study of cytomegalovirus exposure and HLA in healthy donors. Here immunoSEQ multiplex PCR was the method, and the copy in TCRdb shows in-frame clones only, minus some. The sample consists of roughly 150,000 clones, almost 85% of them appearing once. The sequenced sample consisted of PBMCs. These receptors came from a man aged 30 to 39 in good health and CMV-seropositive.

This chain links TRBV4-3 with TRBJ2-7; 11 bases line up with TRBD2. Germline lookup yields CDR1 LGHNA and CDR2 YSLEER. V gave up 1 base and J gave up 4 bases; unmatched junction bases: 6. The CDR3 extends over 16 amino acids. CDR3 sequence (DNA): TGCGCCAGCAGCCAAGGAACTAGCGGGGGATGGTACGAGCAGTACTTC. Residues: CASSQGTSGGWYEQYF.

This clone was counted only a few times. The V call is TRBV2, the J call TRBJ2-3, with 11 bases that match TRBD2. CDR3 size: 14 residues. From germline, CDR1 is SNHLY and CDR2 FYNNEI. With V trimmed by 10 bases and J by 2 bases, 5 bases remained unmatched. For the CDR3, the DNA is TGTGCCACCCAACTAGCGGGAGTCACAGATACGCAGTATTTT. Translation gives CATQLAGVTDTQYF.

The J gene is TRBJ1-6, the V gene TRBV27; D remains ambiguous. CDR1 and CDR2 from the germline V gene are MNHEY and SMNVEV (reference sequence). This CDR3 is 12 amino acids long. V lost 5 bases, J lost 7 bases, and 6 bases lay in between. DNA of the CDR3: TGTGCCAGCAGTCCGTTAAATTCACCCCTCCACTTT. Translating it yields CASSPLNSPLHF.

There are a few counts of this clone. The chain is built from TRBV30 and TRBJ1-5, with a tentative D call TRBD1 (5 bases). The V end lost 3 bases, the J end lost 0 bases, and 12 bases lay between the germline ends. Germline V gene data show CDR1 as GTSNPN and CDR2 as SVGIG (reference sequence). The CDR3 extends over 15 amino acids. The CDR3 loop is CAWSDGHNSNQPQHF. CDR3 nucleotide sequence: TGTGCCTGGAGCGATGGACATAATAGCAATCAGCCCCAGCATTTT.

This clone appeared a few times. The rearrangement uses TRBV13 and TRBJ2-7; TRBD2 matches at 8 bases. The germline gives CDR1 PRHDT, CDR2 FYEKMQ (reference sequence). This CDR3 comprises 17 residues. J was trimmed by 1 base and V by 1 base; bases with no gene match: 9. The CDR3 DNA follows: TGTGCCAGCAGCTTAGATTTTAGGACTAGCAGTTCCTACGAGCAGTACTTC. Translation: CASSLDFRTSSSYEQYF.

This clone has just a few counts. The rearrangement joins TRBV29-1 to TRBJ1-1; TRBD1 might be the D (6 bases). Germline CDR1 reads SQVTM; CDR2 reads ANQGSEA. V was clipped by 4 bases and J by 1 base, with 10 bases between them. The length of the CDR3 is 13 residues. This CDR3 reads CSVGRGTNTEAFF. Written as DNA, the CDR3 is TGCAGCGTTGGAAGGGGGACGAACACTGAAGCTTTCTTT. Variable domain in full (rest from reference TRBV29-1 and TRBJ1-1): SAVISQKPSRDICQRGTSLTIQCQVDSQVTMMFWYRQQPGQSLTLIATANQGSEATYESGFVIDKFPISRPNLTFSTLTVSNMSPEDSSIYLCSVGRGTNTEAFFGQGTRLTVV.

The chain links TRBV10-3 to TRBJ2-1; 7 positions agree with TRBD2. This CDR3 spans 14 amino acids. In germline, CDR1 is ENHRY, CDR2 SYGVKD. Trimming cost V 4 bases and J 3 bases; bases outside gene matches: 3. The CDR3 DNA sequence: TGTGCCATCAGTGCCCTAGCGGACTACAATGAGCAGTTCTTC. Translated, it gives CAISALADYNEQFF.

This clone has a handful of counts. The chain combines TRBV5-1 with TRBJ2-1, with 7 bases lining up with TRBD1. The germline CDR1 and CDR2 sequences are SGHRS and YFSETQ. With 4 bases clipped from V and 0 bases from J, the junction kept 7 bases outside the gene matches. The CDR3 spans 16 residues. The CDR3: CASSPGDSLSYNEQFF. As DNA, the CDR3 is TGCGCCAGCAGCCCCGGGGACAGCCTCTCCTACAATGAGCAGTTCTTC.

This clone was observed a handful of times. The chain links TRBV7-8 to TRBJ2-5; D remains ambiguous. Looked up from germline, CDR1 is SGHVS and CDR2 is FQNEAQ. The CDR3 extends over 13 amino acids. Trimming pared 1 base from V and 5 bases from J, leaving 8 bases between. The CDR3 loop is CASSLGPGETQYF. DNA of the CDR3: TGTGCCAGCAGCTTAGGTCCCGGGGAGACCCAGTACTTC.

This clone has just a few counts. The gene calls are TRBV13 and TRBJ2-7; TRBD1 is a possible D gene (6 bases). This CDR3 comprises 15 residues. V was shortened by 4 bases and J by 2 bases, with 15 bases between the two germline ends. From germline, CDR1 is PRHDT and CDR2 FYEKMQ (reference sequence). CDR3: CASSYTGTPTYEQYF. Written as DNA, the CDR3 is TGTGCCAGCAGCTACACCGGGACACCGACCTACGAGCAGTACTTC.

The V and J genes are TRBV2 and TRBJ2-2; 7 nucleotides match TRBD2. Germline loops: CDR1 SNHLY, CDR2 FYNNEI. V was clipped by 1 base and J by 6 bases; unmatched bases: 8. The CDR3 sequence is 16 residues long. CDR3 residues: CASSEGEGTGSGELFF. The DNA for the CDR3 is TGTGCCAGCAGTGAAGGGGAGGGGACCGGGTCCGGGGAGCTGTTTTTT. The variable domain in full, completed from reference TRBV2 and TRBJ2-2, reads EPEVTQTPSHQVTQMGQEVILRCVPISNHLYFYWYRQILGQKVEFLVSFYNNEISEKSEIFDDQFSVERPDGSNFTLKIRSTKLEDSAMYFCASSEGEGTGSGELFFGEGSRLTVL.

V is TRBV6-4 and J is TRBJ2-3; the match to TRBD2 covers 8 bases. Trimming took 9 bases from V and 4 from J; bases not matched to a gene: 12. CDR1 and CDR2 (germline): MRHNA, SNTAGT. The length of the CDR3 is 15 residues. The CDR3 loop reads CARDGKAGVADTQYF. In DNA, the CDR3 is TGTGCCAGGGACGGGAAAGCGGGAGTGGCAGATACGCAGTATTTT.

The genes are TRBV19 and TRBJ2-2; 9 nucleotides match TRBD2. The V and J ends lost 5 bases and 0 bases, in that order; junction bases with no gene match: 7. Per germline, CDR1 LNHDA and CDR2 SQIVND (reference sequence). This CDR3 region has 17 residues. The CDR3 here is CASSLSSGETNTGELFF. In DNA, the CDR3 is TGTGCCAGTAGTTTATCTAGCGGGGAGACGAACACCGGGGAGCTGTTTTTT.

The chain is built from TRBV4-2 and TRBJ2-5; 7 positions match TRBD2. There are 14 residues in the CDR3. V shed 4 bases and J 2 bases; nucleotides not matched to a gene: 4. Germline V lookup: CDR1 LGHNA, CDR2 YNFKEQ. The CDR3 sequence is CASSPSGHQETQYF. The CDR3 DNA is TGTGCCAGCAGCCCTAGCGGACATCAAGAGACCCAGTACTTC.

This clone was found a few times. The gene calls are TRBV5-6 and TRBJ1-4; 9 nucleotides agree with TRBD1. CDR3 length equals 16 residues. V was pared by 0 bases and J by 3 bases, with 3 bases of the junction left unmatched. CDR1 and CDR2 (germline): SGHDT, YYEEEE. The CDR3 coding sequence is TGTGCCAGCAGCTTGGGGACAGGGGTTTCTAATGAAAAACTGTTTTTT. This sequence encodes CASSLGTGVSNEKLFF. Together with reference TRBV5-6 and TRBJ1-4, the CDR3 gives the full variable domain: DAGVTQSPTHLIKTRGQQVTLRCSPKSGHDTVSWYQQALGQGPQFIFQYYEEEERQRGNFPDRFSGHQFPNYSSELNVNALLLGDSALYLCASSLGTGVSNEKLFFGSGTQLSVL.

The chain combines TRBV9 with TRBJ2-7; 9 bases align to TRBD2. This CDR3 comprises 15 residues. The germline V gene encodes CDR1 SGDLS and CDR2 YYNGEE. V dropped 0 bases and J dropped 2; count of bases not matched to a gene: 3. CDR3 loop: CASSVGLADTYEQYF. For the CDR3, the DNA is TGTGCCAGCAGCGTAGGACTAGCGGACACCTACGAGCAGTACTTC.

On this clone: The sample contains more than one DNA sequence encoding this CDR3. V gene TRBV18 combines with J gene TRBJ2-7, with 12 bases identical to TRBD1. Unmatched junction bases numbered 4, after V lost 3 bases and J lost 7 bases. CDR1 is KGHSH, CDR2 LQKENI, per germline. The CDR3 totals 14 residues. CDR3 sequence (DNA): TGTGCCAGCTCACCGGGACAGGGGGCAAGGGAGCAGTACTTC. This sequence encodes CASSPGQGAREQYF.

The rearrangement joins TRBV9 to TRBJ1-1; D gene unclear. The CDR3 is made up of 13 amino acids. The V end lost 5 bases, the J end lost 3 bases, and 11 bases lay between the germline ends. CDR1 SGDLS and CDR2 YYNGEE come from the germline V gene. The CDR3: CASSRDNYTEAFF. The DNA for the CDR3 is TGTGCCAGCAGTCGAGACAACTACACTGAAGCTTTCTTT.

The rearrangement joins TRBV9 to TRBJ2-3; a possible D gene is TRBD2 (7 bases). Germline loops: CDR1 SGDLS, CDR2 YYNGEE. This CDR3 is 14 amino acids long. V was trimmed by 7 bases and J by 2 bases, leaving 14 bases between them. CDR3 nucleotide sequence: TGTGCCAGCGGGCGGGGGCCGAACACAGATACGCAGTATTTT. Translated: CASGRGPNTDTQYF.